A single TCR beta chain is shown here with its context. Authors' processing steps: Quality scores were absent from the junction-only immunoSEQ sequences, so filtering differed. Clones were read by immunoSEQ multiplex PCR, and TCRdb kept only the in-frame ones, dropping some. V and J calls plus clone size are reproduced from that table; the DNA served to infer D and trimming. Here the sample spans some 2,400,000 clones, roughly 95% being singletons. The data were obtained in a study of shared clonotypes between healthy human individuals. Whole-study context: Per donor, CD8 memory used one plate, CD8 naive used two, CD4 memory used three and CD4 naive used three.

Per germline, CDR1 KGHSH and CDR2 LQKENI. CDR3 size: 16 residues. V lost 3 bases and J 2 bases, leaving 14 bases between the germline ends. The sequenced material came from naive CD4+ T cells sorted from blood. Subset specified: CD45RA+ positively selected. V is TRBV18 and J is TRBJ1-5; tentatively, D is TRBD1 (5 bases). This TCR was recovered from a young man in good health. CDR3 in amino acids: CASSPAGRLGNQPQHF. The CDR3 DNA reads as TGTGCCAGCTCACCGGCAGGGAGGTTGGGCAATCAGCCCCAGCATTTT.